This TCR beta chain comes out of a study of blood T cells in healthy people across ages. A second PCR, run for about 7 to 12 cycles, used a sample-barcoded 5' primer plus a J-beta primer mix. Every single cDNA molecule received a tag from a template-switch adaptor with 12 random nucleotides. TCRdb passed the 5' RACE reads through MiXCR, listing each CDR3 protein once. The sample holds about 930,000 distinct CDR3 sequences, just under 30% seen once. This clonotype was counted many times. With 5 bases clipped from V and 3 bases from J, the junction kept 6 bases outside the gene matches. The CDR3 covers 14 residues. The V gene's germline CDR1 is SGHTA and CDR2 FQGNSA. These sequences were also reported in another study, on T cells of mothers and their children.

Input material: blood. The receptor was isolated from a woman between 40 and 50 years old in good health. This chain joins TRBV7-2 and TRBJ2-7, with 8 bases fitting TRBD2. CDR3 in DNA: TGTGCCAGCAGCCCCTCCGGGACTAGCTACGAGCAGTACTTC. This gives the protein CASSPSGTSYEQYF. The full variable domain, in which reference TRBV7-2 and TRBJ2-7 provide the parts outside the CDR3, is GAGVSQSPSNKVTEKGKDVELRCDPISGHTALYWYRQSLGQGLEFLIYFQGNSAPDKSGLPSDRFSAERTGGSVSTLTIQRTQQEDSAVYLCASSPSGTSYEQYFGPGTRLTVT.